The 23 T cell receptor beta chains below all came from one sample that was sequenced in a study of blood T cells in healthy people across ages. Combining a sample-barcoded 5' primer with a J-beta primer mix, a second PCR ran for roughly 7 to 11 cycles. One entry per CDR3 protein, called by TCRdb with MiXCR from the 5' RACE reads. The table lists some 1.6 million distinct CDR3 sequences, about 32% of them singletons. Input material: blood. These TCRs come from a woman aged 25 to 39 in good health.

This clonotype has only a few counts. The J gene is TRBJ2-7, the V gene TRBV20-1, with 13 bases identical to TRBD2. Looked up from germline, CDR1 is DFQATT and CDR2 is SNEGSKA (reference sequence). The CDR3 loop spans 15 amino acids. J lost 2 bases, V lost 6 bases, and 7 bases had no gene match. The CDR3 is CSAPGTSGNTYEQYF. In DNA, the CDR3 is TGCAGTGCCCCCGGGACTAGCGGGAACACCTACGAGCAGTACTTC.

The chain couples TRBV7-9 to TRBJ2-1, with 10 bases aligning to TRBD2. This CDR3 comprises 17 residues. The germline CDR1 and CDR2 sequences are SEHNR and FQNEAQ (reference sequence). After removal of 1 base from V and 4 bases from J, the junction contained 7 bases not matched to a gene. In DNA, the CDR3 is TGTGCCAGCAGCTTAGAACAGGTAGCGGGAGGATACAATGAGCAGTTCTTC. Its translation: CASSLEQVAGGYNEQFF.

The chain recombines TRBV5-1 with TRBJ1-2; D is uncertain. V was clipped by 0 bases and J by 7 bases, with 16 bases between them. Germline CDR1 reads SGHRS; CDR2 reads YFSETQ. This CDR3 spans 15 amino acids. CDR3 amino acids: CASSLGQASAAGYTF. CDR3 coding DNA: TGCGCCAGCAGCTTGGGGCAGGCCTCGGCCGCTGGCTACACCTTC.

A few counts support this clonotype. This chain connects TRBV6-1 to TRBJ2-5; D not certain. The length of the CDR3 is 13 residues. The germline V and J ends were trimmed by 0 bases and 5 bases, with 7 bases remaining between them. Germline V gene lookup returns CDR1 MNHNS and CDR2 SASEGT. In DNA, the CDR3 is TGTGCCAGCAGTGAAGCGCTTTTCGAGACCCAGTACTTC. Translating it yields CASSEALFETQYF.

The chain links TRBV7-6 to TRBJ2-2, with 9 bases identical to TRBD1. Trimming cost V 7 bases and J 6 bases; bases outside gene matches: 9. The germline CDR1 and CDR2 sequences are SGHVS and FNYEAQ. The CDR3 totals 15 residues. CDR3 sequence: CASTIDRGGSGELFF. The CDR3 DNA reads as TGTGCCAGCACCATTGACAGGGGGGGTTCCGGGGAGCTGTTTTTT.

This clonotype was seen a few times. A much larger clone lies a single base off, so this may be a read error. The chain joins TRBV7-2 to TRBJ2-1, with D possibly matching TRBD1 (6 bases). CDR1 is SGHTA, CDR2 FQGNSA, per germline. The CDR3 is 15 amino acids. The CDR3, as DNA: TGTGCCAGCAGCTTCGACAGGCTCTCCCACAATGAGCAGTTCTTC. Translation: CASSFDRLSHNEQFF.

This clonotype was counted between two and nine times. This chain uses TRBV21-1 with TRBJ1-2; TRBD1, the table's D call, lacks a check against the DNA. TRBV21-1 is classified as a pseudogene. This CDR3 is built from 14 residues. For the CDR3, the DNA is TGTGCCAGCAGCAATTGGAGGGGGCCCTATGGCTACACCTTC. This translates into CASSNWRGPYGYTF.

The genes are TRBV6-6 and TRBJ2-7, with D possibly TRBD1 on 6 matching bases. Trimming removed 0 bases from V and 2 bases from J, with 11 bases in between. The CDR3 contains 15 residues. CDR1 and CDR2 (germline): MNHNY, SVGAGI (reference sequence). CDR3 region: CASSYSAGETYEQYF. The CDR3 region has the DNA TGTGCCAGCAGTTACTCGGCAGGGGAGACCTACGAGCAGTACTTC.

This rearrangement joins TRBV5-1 to TRBJ2-3; TRBD1 matches at 7 bases. The CDR3 contains 14 residues. Losses at the gene ends were 4 bases for V and 5 bases for J; bases not matched to a gene: 7. CDR1 is SGHRS, CDR2 YFSETQ, per germline. In nucleotides, the CDR3 is TGCGCCAGCAGCCCACGACAGGGAAAAGATACGCAGTATTTT. Translated, it gives CASSPRQGKDTQYF.

The rearrangement uses TRBV7-9 and TRBJ1-1; 7 bases line up with TRBD1. The V gene's germline CDR1 is SEHNR and CDR2 FQNEAQ (reference sequence). The CDR3 runs 13 residues. The J segment lost 3 bases and the V segment lost 8 bases, leaving 6 bases of the junction unmatched. CDR3 sequence: CASRGRGDTEAFF. In nucleotides, the CDR3 is TGTGCCAGCCGGGGCAGGGGGGACACTGAAGCTTTCTTT.

The CDR3 nucleotides read TGCAGTGCTAGAGTTATCAGCGGGGGCCCCGCCTACGAGCAGTACTTC. This translates into CSARVISGGPAYEQYF. V is TRBV20-1 and J is TRBJ2-7; 8 nucleotides match TRBD2. The CDR3 has 16 residues. Germline CDR1 is DFQATT and CDR2 is SNEGSKA (reference sequence). J was trimmed by 2 bases and V by 1 base; bases with no gene match: 10.

V usage is TRBV6-6 and J usage is TRBJ2-7, with D tentatively TRBD1 (6 bases). Trimming took off 9 bases at V and 1 base at J, with 13 bases between the two ends. This CDR3 is built from 13 residues. Germline V gives CDR1 MNHNY, CDR2 SVGAGI (reference sequence). The CDR3 DNA follows: TGTGCCAGTAAACAGGGTTCTTCCTACGAGCAGTACTTC. As protein: CASKQGSSYEQYF.

This clonotype was counted between two and nine times. V gene TRBV5-1 combines with J gene TRBJ2-7; 7 nucleotides agree with TRBD1. This CDR3 has 15 amino acids. The germline V gene encodes CDR1 SGHRS and CDR2 YFSETQ. The J segment lost 4 bases and the V segment lost 1 base, leaving 8 bases of the junction unmatched. The DNA for the CDR3 is TGCGCCAGCAGCTTGTTCGGGACAGCAAAATACGAGCAGTACTTC. As protein: CASSLFGTAKYEQYF.

This clonotype was observed a few times. The V gene is TRBV6-5, the J gene TRBJ2-5; unclear D gene. Between the trimmed V and J ends, which lost 6 bases and 5 bases, there was a span of 16 bases. Germline loops: CDR1 MNHEY, CDR2 SVGAGI. The CDR3 has 14 residues. This chain's CDR3 is CASRPVFFSETQYF. For the CDR3, the DNA is TGTGCCAGCAGACCCGTCTTCTTCTCGGAGACCCAGTACTTC.

This clonotype came up a few times. The chain joins TRBV6-1 to TRBJ1-5; D remains unclear. The ends were cut back, 3 bases at V and 8 bases at J, with 8 bases in the middle. Per germline, CDR1 MNHNS and CDR2 SASEGT. The CDR3 is 12 residues long. DNA for the CDR3: TGTGCCAGCAGTGACGGGATCGAGCCCCAGCATTTT. Translated, it gives CASSDGIEPQHF.

This clonotype occurred a few times. The V and J genes are TRBV2 and TRBJ2-7; TRBD1 aligns across 8 bases. Germline V gene lookup returns CDR1 SNHLY and CDR2 FYNNEI. The CDR3 length is 14 residues. V shed 5 bases, J shed 12 bases, and the junction held 15 bases outside the gene matches. The CDR3 DNA reads TGTGCCAGCAGTCCCTCCGGACAGGGCTTCGAAGGGTACTTC. Amino acids: CASSPSGQGFEGYF.

This clonotype was recorded many times. J is TRBJ1-1 and V is TRBV12-3 or TRBV12-4, with a weak D call TRBD1 (5 bases). The CDR3 extends over 13 amino acids. V lost 6 bases to trimming and J lost 2 bases, with 10 bases between them. The CDR3: CASSTTVNTEAFF. The CDR3 DNA reads as TGTGCCAGCAGCACGACAGTTAACACTGAAGCTTTCTTT.

This clonotype was counted ten times or more. V is TRBV24-1 and J is TRBJ2-1; 10 bases line up with TRBD2. The CDR3 runs 16 residues. Germline V lookup: CDR1 KGHDR, CDR2 SFDVKD. Losses at the gene ends were 3 bases for V and 6 bases for J; bases not matched to a gene: 7. The CDR3: CATSDSGRASGNEQFF. CDR3 bases: TGTGCCACCAGTGATAGCGGGAGGGCTTCTGGCAATGAGCAGTTCTTC.

The count of this clonotype is one. This chain uses TRBV5-1 with TRBJ2-1; no clear D gene. CDR1 SGHRS and CDR2 YFSETQ come from the germline V gene. The CDR3 covers 17 residues. The V gene lost 0 bases and the J gene lost 5 bases, with 18 bases spanning the gap. This CDR3 is CASSLGNRTNLHNEQFF. In DNA, the CDR3 is TGCGCCAGCAGCTTGGGAAACCGGACCAATCTACACAATGAGCAGTTCTTC.

As to this clonotype: The junction shows a germline mismatch at one end, possibly a read error. J is TRBJ1-2 and V is TRBV7-2; D is undetermined. From germline, CDR1 is SGHTA and CDR2 FQGNSA. CDR3 length: 12 amino acids. Here the CDR3 reads CANSLTPNGYTF. The CDR3 nucleotides read TGTGCCAACAGCTTAACCCCTAATGGCTACACCTTC.

The chain combines TRBV20-1 with TRBJ1-4; D is unresolved. V was shortened by 3 bases and J by 6 bases, with 17 bases between the two germline ends. CDR1 is DFQATT and CDR2 is SNEGSKA in the germline V gene (reference sequence). This CDR3 has 15 residues. The CDR3: CSARDVGSRYEKLFF. For the CDR3, the DNA is TGCAGTGCTAGGGATGTGGGCAGCCGCTATGAAAAACTGTTTTTT.

The V and J genes are TRBV6-5 and TRBJ1-1, with D possibly matching TRBD1 (5 bases). CDR1 is MNHEY and CDR2 is SVGAGI in the germline V gene. The CDR3 runs 15 residues. The V end lost 4 bases, the J end lost 1 base, and 13 bases lay between the germline ends. The CDR3 spells CASSWAPGGNTEAFF. In DNA, the CDR3 is TGTGCCAGCAGTTGGGCGCCGGGGGGGAACACTGAAGCTTTCTTT.

This clonotype was observed many times. The chain is built from TRBV10-3 and TRBJ2-5; possible D gene TRBD2, 5 bases. V was shortened by 2 bases and J by 7 bases, with 5 bases between the two germline ends. The CDR3 consists of 11 residues. The germline V gene has CDR1 ENHRY and CDR2 SYGVKD. The CDR3 loop reads CAISEEGTQYF. The CDR3 DNA reads TGTGCCATCAGTGAGGAGGGGACCCAGTACTTC.